The 26 T cell receptor beta chains presented below share a single source sample, sequenced in a study of T cells in Graves' hyperthyroidism and ophthalmopathy. Amplification yielded TCR beta CDR3 regions, with RNA transcripts as the source. Primed by the HTBI set, a first-round RT-PCR was run on the TCR CDR3. TCRdb re-derived calls from the multiplex PCR reads in MiXCR, one entry per CDR3 protein. The sample contains about 640,000 distinct CDR3 sequences, roughly 14% of which appear only once. Sequencing was carried out using blood. These receptors came from a woman aged 45-60 years with Graves' ophthalmopathy.

The rearrangement links TRBV6-1 to TRBJ2-2, with D unclear. Germline V gene data show CDR1 as MNHNS and CDR2 as SASEGT. The length of the CDR3 is 13 residues. V was clipped by 6 bases and J by 4 bases, with 9 bases between them. CDR3 loop: CASSPASTGELFF. As DNA, the CDR3 is TGTGCCAGCAGCCCAGCTTCCACCGGGGAGCTGTTTTTT.

This clonotype was counted many times. This rearrangement joins TRBV7-2 to TRBJ2-7; D is perhaps TRBD1 (6 bases). Deletions cut 4 bases from V and 5 bases from J, with 24 bases between. This CDR3 contains 17 residues. Germline loops: CDR1 SGHTA, CDR2 FQGNSA. The CDR3 here is CASSYLAHRVGNDEQYF. The CDR3 bases are TGTGCCAGCAGCTATTTGGCCCACAGGGTTGGTAACGACGAGCAGTACTTC.

This clonotype occurred a few times. This sequence joins TRBV25-1 and TRBJ1-2; possible D gene TRBD1, 6 bases. The CDR3 contains 15 residues. From germline, CDR1 is MGHDK and CDR2 SYGVNS. V lost 2 bases and J 5 bases, leaving 15 bases between the germline ends. The CDR3 nucleotides are TGTGCCAGCAGTGAAAACCCAGGGGACTCTTATGGCTACACCTTC. Amino acid sequence: CASSENPGDSYGYTF.

This clonotype was detected many times. The chain couples TRBV28 to TRBJ2-5, with unresolved D. This CDR3 spans 12 amino acids. V was trimmed by 5 bases and J by 4 bases, leaving 8 bases between them. CDR1 and CDR2 from the germline V gene are MDHEN and SYDVKM. The CDR3 sequence is CASSGSGETQYF. The CDR3 coding sequence is TGTGCCAGCAGTGGGTCGGGAGAGACCCAGTACTTC. The full variable domain, with the rest looked up from reference TRBV28 and TRBJ2-5, is DVKVTQSSRYLVKRTGEKVFLECVQDMDHENMFWYRQDPGLGLRLIYFSYDVKMKEKGDIPEGYSVSREKKERFSLILESASTNQTSMYLCASSGSGETQYFGPGTRLLVL.

This clonotype was recorded at least ten times. The chain employs TRBV6-1 and TRBJ1-1; no reliable D call. The CDR3 is 14 residues long. Per the germline V gene, CDR1 is MNHNS and CDR2 is SASEGT. Between the trimmed V and J ends, which lost 5 bases and 5 bases, there was a span of 15 bases. CDR3 DNA sequence: TGTGCCAGCAGTCCTCGGAAGGGTGCGACTGAAGCTTTCTTT. This sequence encodes CASSPRKGATEAFF.

The genes are TRBV7-8 and TRBJ2-5; TRBD2 is a possible D gene (5 bases). The ends were cut back, 4 bases at V and 2 bases at J, with 14 bases in the middle. The CDR3 runs 15 residues. Germline CDR1 and CDR2: SGHVS and FQNEAQ. CDR3 sequence reads: CASSSFGGPQETQYF. The CDR3 DNA reads as TGTGCCAGCAGCTCCTTTGGCGGGCCTCAAGAGACCCAGTACTTC. The whole variable domain, filled in from reference TRBV7-8 and TRBJ2-5, reads GAGVSQSPRYKVAKRGQDVALRCDPISGHVSLFWYQQALGQGPEFLTYFQNEAQLDKSGLPSDRFFAERPEGSVSTLKIQRTQQEDSAVYLCASSSFGGPQETQYFGPGTRLLVL.

This clonotype was seen more than once but under ten times. The V call is TRBV9, the J call TRBJ2-2, with no clear D. This CDR3 comprises 12 residues. V shed 5 bases and J shed 5 bases, with 7 bases lying between them. From germline, CDR1 is SGDLS and CDR2 YYNGEE. The CDR3 DNA is TGTGCCAGCAGGAAGGGTACCGGGGAGCTGTTTTTT. This codes for CASRKGTGELFF.

This clonotype has just a few counts. The V and J genes are TRBV9 and TRBJ2-7; a possible D gene is TRBD2 (7 bases). The V and J ends lost 3 bases and 4 bases respectively, with 11 bases between them. This CDR3 spans 13 amino acids. CDR1 is SGDLS, CDR2 YYNGEE, per germline. The CDR3 DNA is TGTGCCAGCAGCGAGGGGGGGGGGTACGAGCAGTACTTC. This encodes CASSEGGGYEQYF.

This clonotype was found many times. The genes are TRBV7-2 and TRBJ2-7, with D hard to call. This CDR3 spans 14 amino acids. Germline lookup yields CDR1 SGHTA and CDR2 FQGNSA. V lost 3 bases and J 0 bases, leaving 9 bases between the germline ends. CDR3 sequence reads: CASSLGYASYEQYF. The CDR3 DNA sequence: TGTGCCAGCAGCTTGGGATACGCCTCCTACGAGCAGTACTTC.

This clonotype was recorded many times. The chain joins TRBV6-2 or TRBV6-3 to TRBJ2-5, with 10 bases lining up with TRBD2. This CDR3 comprises 16 residues. The J segment lost 0 bases and the V segment lost 6 bases, leaving 7 bases of the junction unmatched. CDR1 and CDR2 (germline): MNHEY, SVGEGT. As DNA, the CDR3 is TGTGCCAGCAGCGCCGGACTAGCGGCGAACCAAGAGACCCAGTACTTC. Its protein product is CASSAGLAANQETQYF.

This clonotype was counted many times. J is TRBJ2-1 and V is TRBV7-9; 14 bases map to TRBD2. With 5 bases clipped from V and 9 bases from J, the junction kept 21 bases outside the gene matches. CDR1 is SEHNR and CDR2 is FQNEAQ in the germline V gene (reference sequence). This CDR3 spans 20 amino acids. CDR3 protein: CASSEEAGTSGSRFIVEQFF. The CDR3 DNA reads TGTGCCAGCAGCGAAGAGGCCGGGACTAGCGGGAGTCGGTTCATTGTTGAGCAGTTCTTC. Variable domain in full (rest from reference TRBV7-9 and TRBJ2-1): DTGVSQNPRHKITKRGQNVTFRCDPISEHNRLYWYRQTLGQGPEFLTYFQNEAQLEKSRLLSDRFSAERPKGSFSTLEIQRTEQGDSAMYLCASSEEAGTSGSRFIVEQFFGPGTRLTVL.

The chain couples TRBV27 to TRBJ1-6; D not certain. V lost 6 bases, J lost 3 bases, and 15 bases lay in between. There are 16 residues in the CDR3. Germline values: CDR1 MNHEY, CDR2 SMNVEV (reference sequence). DNA for the CDR3: TGTGCCAGCAGCTCCCGATTTCGGCACTATAATTCACCCCTCCACTTT. Encoded protein: CASSSRFRHYNSPLHF.

The sample holds a few counts of this clonotype. This chain joins TRBV6-1 and TRBJ1-1; the D is unclear. This CDR3 spans 14 amino acids. Per the germline V gene, CDR1 is MNHNS and CDR2 is SASEGT. Trimming cost V 5 bases and J 3 bases, with 13 bases left between them. CDR3 bases: TGTGCCAGCAGTCGGTCCTCCTGGGACACTGAAGCTTTCTTT. It encodes CASSRSSWDTEAFF.

A few counts support this clonotype. The chain has TRBV5-1 and TRBJ1-1; TRBD1 agrees at 10 bases. Germline assignment: CDR1 SGHRS and CDR2 YFSETQ. The CDR3 loop spans 16 amino acids. V trimming: 0 bases; J trimming: 5 bases; junction bases outside the gene matches: 7. CDR3 amino acids: CASSLGPRTGGTEAFF. CDR3 nucleotide sequence: TGCGCCAGCAGCTTGGGACCAAGGACAGGGGGAACTGAAGCTTTCTTT. The full variable domain, rest sourced from reference TRBV5-1 and TRBJ1-1, is KAGVTQTPRYLIKTRGQQVTLSCSPISGHRSVSWYQQTPGQGLQFLFEYFSETQRNKGNFPGRFSGRQFSNSRSEMNVSTLELGDSALYLCASSLGPRTGGTEAFFGQGTRLTVV.

Ten or more counts support this clonotype. This chain uses TRBV6-1 with TRBJ2-1; 9 bases are shared with TRBD1. There are 16 residues in the CDR3. Looked up from germline, CDR1 is MNHNS and CDR2 is SASEGT. V lost 5 bases, J lost 4 bases, and 9 bases stayed unmatched. The CDR3 DNA reads as TGTGCCAGCAGTCCGCACAGGGGGCCCCATTACAATGAGCAGTTCTTC. Its protein product is CASSPHRGPHYNEQFF.

In its sample, this clonotype was seen a few times. The chain carries TRBV2 and TRBJ2-1; 10 positions agree with TRBD2. V shed 3 bases and J 9 bases; nucleotides not matched to a gene: 11. Looked up from germline, CDR1 is SNHLY and CDR2 is FYNNEI. This CDR3 contains 16 residues. CDR3 sequence: CASSDRGSGRLGEQFF. DNA for the CDR3: TGTGCCAGCAGTGATAGGGGTAGCGGGAGGTTGGGTGAGCAGTTCTTC.

This clonotype was found many times. Compared with germline, one end of the junction differs, possibly owing to a read error. The chain carries TRBV28 and TRBJ2-3; unclear D gene. Germline V CDR1 and CDR2: MDHEN, SYDVKM. The CDR3 is 12 amino acids. CDR3 sequence: CACRSMADTQYF. The CDR3, as DNA: TGTGCCTGCAGGTCAATGGCAGATACGCAGTATTTT. Filled out from reference TRBV28 and TRBJ2-3, the complete variable domain reads DVKVTQSSRYLVKRTGEKVFLECVQDMDHENMFWYRQDPGLGLRLIYFSYDVKMKEKGDIPEGYSVSREKKERFSLILESASTNQTSMYLCACRSMADTQYFGPGTRLTVL.

To note about this clonotype: Since a much larger clone is just one base distant, this may be a read error. Here the CDR3 DNA reads TGTGCCAGCAACTTAGTCGGGAGTACATATGAGCAGTTCTTC. It is translated as CASNLVGSTYEQFF. The V gene is TRBV7-9, the J gene TRBJ2-1, with D possibly matching TRBD2 (6 bases). The CDR3 sequence is 14 residues long. Germline assignment: CDR1 SEHNR and CDR2 FQNEAQ (reference sequence).

This clonotype was seen more than once but under ten times. The CDR3 loop reads CASSERGTESSGANVLTF. The CDR3 bases are TGTGCCAGCAGCGAACGGGGGACAGAGAGCTCTGGGGCCAACGTCCTGACTTTC. This chain connects TRBV7-3 to TRBJ2-6; the D gene is possibly TRBD1 (7 bases). Germline V gene lookup returns CDR1 SGHTA and CDR2 FQGTGA. The CDR3 has 18 amino acids. V lost 5 bases and J 0 bases, leaving 17 bases between the germline ends.

This clonotype showed up just a few times. The rearrangement links TRBV5-5 to TRBJ2-1; TRBD2 is a possible D gene (5 bases). The germline gives CDR1 SGHKS, CDR2 YYEKEE (reference sequence). V shed 4 bases and J shed 0 bases, with 14 bases lying between them. This CDR3 region has 16 residues. CDR3 nucleotide sequence: TGTGCCAGCAGCAGGGAGAGGACGGGCTCCTACAATGAGCAGTTCTTC. Its protein is CASSRERTGSYNEQFF.

The table lists this clonotype with many counts. The chain joins TRBV11-1 to TRBJ2-7, with D perhaps given as TRBD1 or TRBD2 (5 bases each). Trimming pared 5 bases from V and 0 bases from J, leaving 14 bases between. Germline CDR1 and CDR2: SGHAT and FQDESV (reference sequence). This CDR3 region has 15 residues. The CDR3 spells CASSKGTEISYEQYF. The DNA of the CDR3 is TGTGCCAGCAGCAAAGGGACGGAAATCTCCTACGAGCAGTACTTC. Complete variable domain (other parts from reference TRBV11-1 and TRBJ2-7): EAEVAQSPRYKITEKSQAVAFWCDPISGHATLYWYRQILGQGPELLVQFQDESVVDDSQLPKDRFSAERLKGVDSTLKIQPAELGDSAMYLCASSKGTEISYEQYFGPGTRLTVT.

In DNA, the CDR3 is TGCGCCAGCAGCCAAGATGGTGGAGGGGGCCTAACTGAAGCTTTCTTT. Translation: CASSQDGGGGLTEAFF. This rearrangement joins TRBV4-3 to TRBJ1-1, with TRBD1 matching 7 bases. The length of the CDR3 is 16 residues. V lost 0 bases, J lost 5 bases, and 9 bases stayed unmatched. CDR1 and CDR2 from the germline V gene are LGHNA and YSLEER.

This clonotype was seen ten or more times. The rearrangement joins TRBV7-9 to TRBJ2-3; TRBD2 agrees at 9 bases. V shed 7 bases and J 3 bases; nucleotides not matched to a gene: 11. This CDR3 spans 16 amino acids. CDR1 is SEHNR, CDR2 FQNEAQ, per germline (reference sequence). The chain's CDR3 is CASTEINSGSTDTQYF. The CDR3, as DNA: TGTGCCAGCACCGAGATTAATAGCGGGAGTACAGATACGCAGTATTTT.

J is TRBJ2-2 and V is TRBV10-3, with D perhaps matching TRBD1 (5 bases). The ends were cut back, 6 bases at V and 3 bases at J, with 11 bases in the middle. The CDR3 spans 14 residues. The germline V gene encodes CDR1 ENHRY and CDR2 SYGVKD. Here the CDR3 DNA reads TGTGCCATCAGGCCCGGCAGGGACACCGGGGAGCTGTTTTTT. This translates into CAIRPGRDTGELFF.

This clonotype was counted ten times or more. The chain employs TRBV18 and TRBJ1-1; tentative D call: TRBD1 (5 bases). CDR3 length equals 13 residues. V lost 4 bases to trimming and J lost 5 bases, with 11 bases between them. The germline V gene has CDR1 KGHSH and CDR2 LQKENI. The CDR3 DNA sequence: TGTGCCAGCTCACGGGGGTCGGGGACTGAAGCTTTCTTT. Translated: CASSRGSGTEAFF.

V is TRBV5-1 and J is TRBJ2-5, with D possibly matching TRBD2 (6 bases). Germline CDR1 is SGHRS and CDR2 is YFSETQ. V lost 0 bases to trimming and J lost 2 bases, with 14 bases between them. This CDR3 is 16 amino acids long. CDR3 sequence (DNA): TGCGCCAGCAGCTTGGCCGACGGGAGTAGTCAAGAGACCCAGTACTTC. Translated: CASSLADGSSQETQYF.